The clone carrying this T cell receptor beta chain came up a few times. Antigen unknown. The length of the CDR3 is 14 residues. Trimming stripped 5 bases from V and 2 bases from J, with 13 bases between. Germline V lookup: CDR1 LNHDA, CDR2 SQIVND (reference sequence). TCRdb's copy holds only in-frame clones and misses some; the assay was immunoSEQ multiplex PCR. The sample consists of approximately 45,000 clones, 65% to 70% of them appearing once. The sample originates from a study of cytotoxic CD8 clonotypes in ibrutinib-treated CLL. Regarding the study as a whole: Sampling schedules were unmatched across sustained-remission and progressing patients.

The V call is TRBV19, the J call TRBJ2-7; either TRBD1 or TRBD2 may supply D (5 bases each). The TCR comes from a human donor with chronic lymphocytic leukemia. Material: PBMCs, obtained after 24 months of ibrutinib treatment. The CDR3 here is CASSPGTLTYEQYF. The CDR3 DNA follows: TGTGCCAGTAGTCCCGGGACCCTTACCTACGAGCAGTACTTC.